Listed below are T cell receptor beta chains from one sample, sequenced in a study of PD-L1 blockade in urothelial cancer. The assay was immunoSEQ multiplex PCR, and TCRdb's table has in-frame clones only and misses some. The sample has more than 35,000 clones; about four fifths are singletons. Sequencing was performed on PBMCs, taken around atezolizumab (anti-PD-L1) treatment. The source of these receptors is a man between 65 and 85 years old with urothelial cancer. Each CDR3 is given with its conserved first and last residue. The D gene is left open where the match is weak. A row's size may be missing; if present it is once, few, many or a size class.

CDR3nt: TGTGCCAGCATCAACCCTAGGGGGGGAACTAGCGGGAGTAGAGATACGCAGTATTTT; CDR3aa: CASINPRGGTSGSRDTQYF; len: 19; d_gene: TRBD2; abundance: .; j_gene: TRBJ2-3; v_gene: TRBV28
CDR3nt: TGCAGTGCTTTATCCTACGAGCAGTACTTC; CDR3aa: CSALSYEQYF; len: 10; d_gene: .; abundance: .; j_gene: TRBJ2-7; v_gene: TRBV20-1
CDR3nt: TGCGCCAGCAGCTTACAGGGGATGAGAGAGACCCAGTACTTC; CDR3aa: CASSLQGMRETQYF; len: 14; d_gene: TRBD1; abundance: few; j_gene: TRBJ2-5; v_gene: TRBV5-1
CDR3nt: TGTGCCAGCGCTCTGGGCAGGGCAACTAATGAAAAACTGTTTTTT; CDR3aa: CASALGRATNEKLFF; len: 15; d_gene: .; abundance: .; j_gene: TRBJ1-4; v_gene: TRBV6-1
CDR3nt: TGTGCCAGCAGCTTAGTGGGGACAGGGGATCAGCCCCAGCATTTT; CDR3aa: CASSLVGTGDQPQHF; len: 15; d_gene: TRBD1; abundance: .; j_gene: TRBJ1-5; v_gene: TRBV7-2
CDR3nt: TGTGCCAGCTCACCGACAGGGTTCAACACTGAAGCTTTCTTT; CDR3aa: CASSPTGFNTEAFF; len: 14; d_gene: TRBD1; abundance: .; j_gene: TRBJ1-1; v_gene: TRBV18
CDR3nt: TGTGCCAGCAGGGCCGGGACTAGCTCTGGAAACACCATATATTTT; CDR3aa: CASRAGTSSGNTIYF; len: 15; d_gene: .; abundance: .; j_gene: TRBJ1-3; v_gene: TRBV6-1
CDR3nt: TGTGCCAGCTCACCCACAGGGGGCATATCGGAGACCCAGTACTTC; CDR3aa: CASSPTGGISETQYF; len: 15; d_gene: TRBD1; abundance: .; j_gene: TRBJ2-5; v_gene: TRBV18
CDR3nt: TGTGCCTGGCGGGACAGGGGGGCGAACACTGAAGCTTTCTTT; CDR3aa: CAWRDRGANTEAFF; len: 14; d_gene: TRBD1; abundance: .; j_gene: TRBJ1-1; v_gene: TRBV30
CDR3nt: TGTGCCAGCAGGCAGAGAGGGAGACTTGATCAGCCCCAGCATTTT; CDR3aa: CASRQRGRLDQPQHF; len: 15; d_gene: .; abundance: .; j_gene: TRBJ1-5; v_gene: TRBV2
CDR3nt: TGTGCCAGCAGTCCCGAGGATAACGGGGAGCTGTTTTTT; CDR3aa: CASSPEDNGELFF; len: 13; d_gene: .; abundance: .; j_gene: TRBJ2-2; v_gene: TRBV6-5
CDR3nt: TGTGCCAGCAGCCCAGGACAGGGGAGGTTCACTGAAGCTTTCTTT; CDR3aa: CASSPGQGRFTEAFF; len: 15; d_gene: TRBD1; abundance: .; j_gene: TRBJ1-1; v_gene: TRBV6-5
CDR3nt: TGTGCCAGCAGCCCGAGTGGCGGCTGGAATTCACCCCTCCACTTT; CDR3aa: CASSPSGGWNSPLHF; len: 15; d_gene: .; abundance: .; j_gene: TRBJ1-6; v_gene: TRBV4-2
CDR3nt: TGTGCCAGCAGCCAAGTGTACCCACAACTAGCGGGGTTTCTCGGGGGAACCTACGAGCAGTACTTC; CDR3aa: CASSQVYPQLAGFLGGTYEQYF; len: 22; d_gene: TRBD2; abundance: .; j_gene: TRBJ2-7; v_gene: TRBV14
CDR3nt: TGTGCCAGCAGCTTAGCAGGGGGTAATTCACCCCTCCACTTT; CDR3aa: CASSLAGGNSPLHF; len: 14; d_gene: .; abundance: few; j_gene: TRBJ1-6; v_gene: TRBV7-9
CDR3nt: TGTGCCAGCATGCCGGGACAGGGAAACCCTAACTATGGCTACACCTTC; CDR3aa: CASMPGQGNPNYGYTF; len: 16; d_gene: TRBD1; abundance: .; j_gene: TRBJ1-2; v_gene: TRBV27
CDR3nt: TGTGCCAGCAGCTTAAGGGGACTAGCGGCTCGATCGGGTGAGCAGTACTTC; CDR3aa: CASSLRGLAARSGEQYF; len: 17; d_gene: TRBD2; abundance: .; j_gene: TRBJ2-7; v_gene: TRBV7-9
CDR3nt: TGCGCCAGCAGTGAGAACAGGGGAAGTTCACCCCTCCACTTT; CDR3aa: CASSENRGSSPLHF; len: 14; d_gene: TRBD1; abundance: .; j_gene: TRBJ1-6; v_gene: TRBV10-1
CDR3nt: TGTGCCAGTAGACAGGGGGAGACGCAGTTCTTC; CDR3aa: CASRQGETQFF; len: 11; d_gene: TRBD1; abundance: .; j_gene: TRBJ2-1; v_gene: TRBV19
CDR3nt: TGTGCCAGTAGTATGCCGGCCGGACAGGGTAACACTGAAGCTTTCTTT; CDR3aa: CASSMPAGQGNTEAFF; len: 16; d_gene: TRBD1; abundance: .; j_gene: TRBJ1-1; v_gene: TRBV19
CDR3nt: TGTGCCAGCAGGACAGGGGGGAGCTCCTATAATTCACCCCTCCACTTT; CDR3aa: CASRTGGSSYNSPLHF; len: 16; d_gene: TRBD1; abundance: .; j_gene: TRBJ1-6; v_gene: TRBV27
CDR3nt: TGCAGCGTTGCCTTTAGCGGGAGGGCCCGGACCGAGCAGTACTTC; CDR3aa: CSVAFSGRARTEQYF; len: 15; d_gene: TRBD2; abundance: .; j_gene: TRBJ2-7; v_gene: TRBV29-1
CDR3nt: TGCAGCGTTGAAGATTCCGGACAGGGCTACAATGAGCAGTTCTTC; CDR3aa: CSVEDSGQGYNEQFF; len: 15; d_gene: TRBD1; abundance: .; j_gene: TRBJ2-1; v_gene: TRBV29-1
CDR3nt: TGCGCCAGCAGCCAAGTGGACAGGGGCAATCAGCCCCAGCATTTT; CDR3aa: CASSQVDRGNQPQHF; len: 15; d_gene: TRBD1; abundance: .; j_gene: TRBJ1-5; v_gene: TRBV4-1
CDR3nt: TGTGCCAGCAGCTCCGAGACTCCCCCGGGTACGCAGTATTTT; CDR3aa: CASSSETPPGTQYF; len: 14; d_gene: .; abundance: .; j_gene: TRBJ2-3; v_gene: TRBV7-9
CDR3nt: TGTGCCAGCAGTTTATCCGACAGACCCTACAATGAGCAGTTCTTC; CDR3aa: CASSLSDRPYNEQFF; len: 15; d_gene: .; abundance: .; j_gene: TRBJ2-1; v_gene: TRBV27
CDR3nt: TGTGCCAGCAGCTCTAGACTAGCGGGACCCCAAGAGACCCAGTACTTC; CDR3aa: CASSSRLAGPQETQYF; len: 16; d_gene: TRBD2; abundance: .; j_gene: TRBJ2-5; v_gene: TRBV7-8
CDR3nt: TGTGCCAGTAGAAGCGGGAGGGCCGGGACCGGGGAGCTGTTTTTT; CDR3aa: CASRSGRAGTGELFF; len: 15; d_gene: TRBD2; abundance: .; j_gene: TRBJ2-2; v_gene: TRBV6-4
CDR3nt: TGTGCCAGTAGTGCCCGTGGCGGGAGAAACTACGAGCAGTACTTC; CDR3aa: CASSARGGRNYEQYF; len: 15; d_gene: TRBD2; abundance: .; j_gene: TRBJ2-7; v_gene: TRBV19
CDR3nt: TGTGCCAGCAGCCGGGACAGGGGAGAAAAACTGTTTTTT; CDR3aa: CASSRDRGEKLFF; len: 13; d_gene: TRBD1; abundance: .; j_gene: TRBJ1-4; v_gene: TRBV6-4
CDR3nt: TGTGCCAGCAGCTTAGGGGGCCAAACTGGCTACACCTTC; CDR3aa: CASSLGGQTGYTF; len: 13; d_gene: .; abundance: .; j_gene: TRBJ1-2; v_gene: TRBV7-8
CDR3nt: TGTGCCAGCAGCTTACGTCGGGACACTTCAAATCAGCCCCAGCATTTT; CDR3aa: CASSLRRDTSNQPQHF; len: 16; d_gene: .; abundance: few; j_gene: TRBJ1-5; v_gene: TRBV7-8
CDR3nt: TGCGCCAGCAGCTTGCTAGCGGGAGGGTCCGATGAGCAGTTCTTC; CDR3aa: CASSLLAGGSDEQFF; len: 15; d_gene: TRBD2; abundance: .; j_gene: TRBJ2-1; v_gene: TRBV5-1
CDR3nt: TGTGCCAGCTCACCAGGACAGGGGTCCGCGGAGCAGTACTTC; CDR3aa: CASSPGQGSAEQYF; len: 14; d_gene: TRBD1; abundance: .; j_gene: TRBJ2-7; v_gene: TRBV18
CDR3nt: TGTGCCAGCAGTTACAGGTACGAGCAGTACTTC; CDR3aa: CASSYRYEQYF; len: 11; d_gene: .; abundance: .; j_gene: TRBJ2-7; v_gene: TRBV27
CDR3nt: TGCAGCGTTAGACAGGGAGATACGCAGTATTTT; CDR3aa: CSVRQGDTQYF; len: 11; d_gene: TRBD1; abundance: .; j_gene: TRBJ2-3; v_gene: TRBV29-1
CDR3nt: TGTGCCAGCAGCTCTAACTCAGGGGGAGGAGAGACCCAGTACTTC; CDR3aa: CASSSNSGGGETQYF; len: 15; d_gene: .; abundance: .; j_gene: TRBJ2-5; v_gene: TRBV7-8
CDR3nt: TGTGCCAGCAGCCCCTCCGGTGTTCAAGAGACCCAGTACTTC; CDR3aa: CASSPSGVQETQYF; len: 14; d_gene: .; abundance: .; j_gene: TRBJ2-5; v_gene: TRBV5-5
CDR3nt: TGTGCCAGCACCCCGACTAGCGGAGGCTTAGGCGCCGGGGAGCTGTTTTTT; CDR3aa: CASTPTSGGLGAGELFF; len: 17; d_gene: TRBD2; abundance: .; j_gene: TRBJ2-2; v_gene: TRBV27
CDR3nt: TGCGCCAGCAGCTTGGGGGGACAAGGGAATGAAAAACTGTTTTTT; CDR3aa: CASSLGGQGNEKLFF; len: 15; d_gene: .; abundance: .; j_gene: TRBJ1-4; v_gene: TRBV5-1
CDR3nt: TGTGCCAGCAGCGAAAATGCCTTTGTGGGGGCGAACGAAAAACTGTTTTTT; CDR3aa: CASSENAFVGANEKLFF; len: 17; d_gene: .; abundance: .; j_gene: TRBJ1-4; v_gene: TRBV25-1
CDR3nt: TGTGCCAGCAGTTTAAAAGGCGGGTATAACACCGGGGAGCTGTTTTTT; CDR3aa: CASSLKGGYNTGELFF; len: 16; d_gene: .; abundance: .; j_gene: TRBJ2-2; v_gene: TRBV28
CDR3nt: TGTGCCAGCAGATTCGCTCCGGGAGGGTGGTTCTTC; CDR3aa: CASRFAPGGWFF; len: 12; d_gene: TRBD2; abundance: once; j_gene: TRBJ2-1; v_gene: TRBV2
CDR3nt: TGTGCCAGCAGCTTACCAAATCAGCCCCAGCATTTT; CDR3aa: CASSLPNQPQHF; len: 12; d_gene: .; abundance: .; j_gene: TRBJ1-5; v_gene: TRBV7-2
CDR3nt: TGTGCCAGTAGTCCCCGGGGGACCCGCCGGGGCGAGCAGTACTTC; CDR3aa: CASSPRGTRRGEQYF; len: 15; d_gene: .; abundance: .; j_gene: TRBJ2-7; v_gene: TRBV19
CDR3nt: TGTGCCAGCAGTGAGCTAGCGGGGGGGATAAGCTCCTACAATGAGCAGTTCTTC; CDR3aa: CASSELAGGISSYNEQFF; len: 18; d_gene: TRBD2; abundance: .; j_gene: TRBJ2-1; v_gene: TRBV2
CDR3nt: TGTGCCATCAGCTGGACAGCAAGCACAGATACGCAGTATTTT; CDR3aa: CAISWTASTDTQYF; len: 14; d_gene: .; abundance: once; j_gene: TRBJ2-3; v_gene: TRBV10-3